This record concerns one T cell receptor beta chain sequence. This receptor's antigen is unknown. Per-base qualities were not stored, and no clone one base away is much larger. The data stem from a study of type 1 regulatory T cells (dated by TCRdb to the early 2020s). Background on the whole study: The study characterized an in vitro protocol that generated a Tr1-enriched, alloantigen-specific CD4 T cell product named T-allo10. Patients with hematological malignancies who were receiving allogeneic hematopoietic stem cell transplantation were the group in which T-allo10 was being clinically evaluated.

V sheds 3 bases and J sheds 3 bases, leaving 8 bases between their ends. Measured from the cysteine to the phenylalanine, the CDR3 is 13 residues long. The DNA shown is the 39-base CDR3, in frame from base 1. The sequencer was an Illumina MiSeq. The raw public reads went through TCRdb reprocessing: fastp at Q25, MiXCR clone calling, in-frame beta chains kept. Identical CDR3 proteins give one entry, which carries the most common genes and DNA. This sample has some 89,000 distinct CDR3 sequences in its table, and roughly 28% of those were observed once. About 2% of the sample is held by the ten biggest clonotypes.

Sequencing was carried out using CD4+ T cells, either the whole sample or a sorted fraction (not recorded which). The sequence is built from TRBV12-3 or TRBV12-4 and TRBJ1-1; the D gene assignment is ambiguous. The sequence was collected from a human donor in good health. DNA sequence: TGTGCCAGCAGTTTTACAGCAGACACTGAAGCTTTCTTT. Its amino acids are CASSFTADTEAFF.